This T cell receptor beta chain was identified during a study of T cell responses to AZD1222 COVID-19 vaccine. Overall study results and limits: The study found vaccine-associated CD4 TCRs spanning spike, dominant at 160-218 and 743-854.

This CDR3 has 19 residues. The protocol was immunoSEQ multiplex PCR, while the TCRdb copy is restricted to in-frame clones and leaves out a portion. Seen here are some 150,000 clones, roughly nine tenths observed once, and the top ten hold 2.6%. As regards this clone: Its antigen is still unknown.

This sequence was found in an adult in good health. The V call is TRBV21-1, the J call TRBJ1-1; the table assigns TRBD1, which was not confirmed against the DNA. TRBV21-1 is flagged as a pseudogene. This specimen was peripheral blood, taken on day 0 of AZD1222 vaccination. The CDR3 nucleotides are TGTGCCAGCAGCAAAAGGGTTCTTGGACAGGGGAGGGGTGACACTGAAGCTTTCTTT. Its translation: CASSKRVLGQGRGDTEAFF.